Sequencing of this TCR beta chain was carried out in a study of OX40 agonist ivuxolimab in advanced cancers. Remarks on this clone: Its specificity is not known.

Germline values: CDR1 LNHDA, CDR2 SQIVND (reference sequence). Trimming left V 2 bases short and J 1 base short, with 10 bases between. This CDR3 contains 15 residues. Overall study findings and caveats: The CD4+ and CD8+ T cells in the blood had expanded clonally by week 6 at 0.1 to 3.0 mg/kg. What antigens the expanded peripheral T cells recognized was never established.

The assay was immunoSEQ multiplex PCR, and TCRdb's table has in-frame clones only and misses some. Of around 84,000 clones in the sample, less than 95% were seen once. V usage is TRBV19 and J usage is TRBJ2-3; the D gene is possibly TRBD1 (5 bases). The clonotype comes from an adult with an advanced solid tumor such as melanoma, head and neck, liver or kidney cancer. The sequenced sample was CD4+ or CD8+ T cells sorted from blood, obtained in a trial of the OX40 agonist ivuxolimab. Written as DNA, the CDR3 is TGTGCCAGTAGTATACTGGACACGCGCACAGATACGCAGTATTTT. It yields the protein CASSILDTRTDTQYF.